Sequencing of this T cell receptor beta chain was carried out in a study of blood T cell repertoires in COVID-19. Germline lookup yields CDR1 LGHDT and CDR2 YNNKEL (reference sequence). With 3 bases removed from V and 1 base from J, the gap between germline ends came to 6 bases. CDR3 length: 14 residues. Some clones are missing from TCRdb's copy, which holds only in-frame ones; the method was immunoSEQ multiplex PCR. Of about 250,000 clones listed, 85% to 90% were seen once; the top ten hold more than 1.2%. The clonotype originates from an elderly man with acute or convalescent COVID-19. Material: peripheral blood. The rearrangement uses TRBV3-1 (or the pseudogene TRBV3-2) and TRBJ2-2, with D possibly TRBD1 on 6 matching bases. Here the CDR3 DNA reads TGTGCCAGCAGCCAGACAGGGAACACCGGGGAGCTGTTTTTT. The encoded protein is CASSQTGNTGELFF.